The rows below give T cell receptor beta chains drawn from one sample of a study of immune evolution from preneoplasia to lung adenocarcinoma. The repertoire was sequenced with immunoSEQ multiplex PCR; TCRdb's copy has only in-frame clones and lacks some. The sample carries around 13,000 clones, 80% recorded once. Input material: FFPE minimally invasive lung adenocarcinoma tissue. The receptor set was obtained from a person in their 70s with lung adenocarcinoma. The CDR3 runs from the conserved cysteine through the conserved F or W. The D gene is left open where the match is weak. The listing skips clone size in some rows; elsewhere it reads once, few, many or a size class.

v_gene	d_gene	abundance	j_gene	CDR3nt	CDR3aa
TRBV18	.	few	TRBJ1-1	TGTGCCAGCTCACCGTCAGGAAACACTGAAGCTTTCTTT	CASSPSGNTEAFF
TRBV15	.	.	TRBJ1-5	TGTGCCACCAGGCCTAGGGTTAGCAATCAGCCCCAGCATTTT	CATRPRVSNQPQHF
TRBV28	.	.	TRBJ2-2	TGTGCCAGCAGCCCATTTGGCACCGGGGAGCTGTTTTTT	CASSPFGTGELFF
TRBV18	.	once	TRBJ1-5	TGTGCCAGCTCCGCCGACAGGCCTAGCAATCAGCCCCAGCATTTT	CASSADRPSNQPQHF
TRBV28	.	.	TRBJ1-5	TGTGCCAGCAGTTCGCCCTATTCAAATCAGCCCCAGCATTTT	CASSSPYSNQPQHF
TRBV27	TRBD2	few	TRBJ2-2	TGTGCCAGCAGGGAGGGTAGCGGGGGGGCCGGGGAGCTGTTTTTT	CASREGSGGAGELFF
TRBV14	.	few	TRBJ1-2	TGTGCCAGCAGCCAAGCCGGGCGATATGGCTACACCTTC	CASSQAGRYGYTF
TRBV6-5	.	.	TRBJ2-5	TGTGCCAGCAGTTACTCTAAGTACCAAGAGACCCAGTACTTC	CASSYSKYQETQYF
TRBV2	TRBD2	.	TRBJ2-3	TGTGCCAGCCGGAGTACTAGCGGCGGCACAGATACGCAGTATTTT	CASRSTSGGTDTQYF
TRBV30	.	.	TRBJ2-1	TGTGCCTGGAGTTTTTCACAGGGAAATGAGCAGTTCTTC	CAWSFSQGNEQFF
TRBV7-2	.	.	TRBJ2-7	TGTGCCAGCAGCTCTGACGGGGTAACCTACGAGCAGTACTTC	CASSSDGVTYEQYF
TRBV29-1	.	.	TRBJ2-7	TGCAGCGTTGAATCGGGCAACCCAAACGAGCAGTACTTC	CSVESGNPNEQYF
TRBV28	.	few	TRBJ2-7	TGTGCCACTGGCGTCGTTTCCTACGAGCAGTACTTC	CATGVVSYEQYF
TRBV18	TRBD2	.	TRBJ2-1	TGTGCCAGCTCACCAGGGGGAGGGGATGAGCAGTTCTTC	CASSPGGGDEQFF
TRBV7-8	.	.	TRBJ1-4	TGTGCCAGCAGCCCAGTCGGGGGGAAACTGTTTTTT	CASSPVGGKLFF
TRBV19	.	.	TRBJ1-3	TGTGCCAGTAGTATGGCGGGAGGTGGAAACACCATATATTTT	CASSMAGGGNTIYF
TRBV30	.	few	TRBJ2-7	TGTGCCTGGAGCGGAGCCTACGAGCAGTACTTC	CAWSGAYEQYF
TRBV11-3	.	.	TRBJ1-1	TGTGCCAGCAGCTTAGCGGAGGGTGAAGCTTTCTTT	CASSLAEGEAFF
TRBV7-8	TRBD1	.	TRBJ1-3	TGTGCCAGCAGCATAGACAGGGCCTCTGGAAACACCATATATTTT	CASSIDRASGNTIYF
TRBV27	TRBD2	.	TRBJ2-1	TGTGCCAGCAGTCTCAACCGACTAGCGGGAGACGATGAGCAGTTCTTC	CASSLNRLAGDDEQFF
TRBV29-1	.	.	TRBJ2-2	TGCAGCGTTGATTCAGCCACCGGGGAGCTGTTTTTT	CSVDSATGELFF
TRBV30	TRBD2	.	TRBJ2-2	TGTGCCTCCGGACTAGCGGGAGGTACCGGGGAGCTGTTTTTT	CASGLAGGTGELFF
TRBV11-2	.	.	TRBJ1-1	TGTGCCAGCAGCTTAGAGGGATCAGTCACTGAAGCTTTCTTT	CASSLEGSVTEAFF
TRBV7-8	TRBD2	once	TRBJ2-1	TGTGCCGTCCTCCTAGCGGCCAATGAGCAGTTCTTC	CAVLLAANEQFF
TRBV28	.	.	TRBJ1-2	TGTGCCAGCAGCCCCGGGGACCATAGGGGCTACACCTTC	CASSPGDHRGYTF
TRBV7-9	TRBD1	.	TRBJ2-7	TGTGCCAGCAGCCCCAAGGGAGAGGGGGCTAACTACGAGCAGTACTTC	CASSPKGEGANYEQYF
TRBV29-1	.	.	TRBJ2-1	TGCAGCGTCCAAAGGGGATATGAGCAGTTCTTC	CSVQRGYEQFF
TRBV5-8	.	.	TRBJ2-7	TGTGCCAGCAGCTTGTTTGGACAGTCCTACGAGCAGTACTTC	CASSLFGQSYEQYF
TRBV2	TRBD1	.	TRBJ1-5	TGTGCCACCCGGACAGGGGAACAGCCCCAGCATTTT	CATRTGEQPQHF
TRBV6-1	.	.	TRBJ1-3	TGTGCCAGCAGTCTACAAAGCGGGGCTGGAAACACCATATATTTT	CASSLQSGAGNTIYF
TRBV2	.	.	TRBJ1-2	TGTGCCAGCGGGTCTAGGAACTCTGAGGCCTATGGCTACACCTTC	CASGSRNSEAYGYTF
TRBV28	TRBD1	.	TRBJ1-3	TGTGCCAGCGGACCGGGACAGGGAAACACCATATATTTT	CASGPGQGNTIYF
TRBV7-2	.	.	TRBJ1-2	TGTGCCAGCAGCTTAGGTACAGGGCGATATGGCTACACCTTC	CASSLGTGRYGYTF
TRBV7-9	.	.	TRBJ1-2	TGTGCCAGCAGCTTAGCCCCCGGCAGCTCGTTTAACTATGGCTACACCTTC	CASSLAPGSSFNYGYTF
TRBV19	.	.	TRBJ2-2	TGTGCCAGTAGTCCACGGACCGACGCAAGGACCGGGGAGCTGTTTTTT	CASSPRTDARTGELFF
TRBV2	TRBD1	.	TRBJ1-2	TGTGCCAGCAGTGGACAGGGTGCGGACTATGGCTACACCTTC	CASSGQGADYGYTF
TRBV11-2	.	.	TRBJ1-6	TGTGCCAGCAGCAATAGGTTGGCGGCCGATGGTTCACCCCTCCACTTT	CASSNRLAADGSPLHF
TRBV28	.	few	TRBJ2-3	TGTGCCAGCAGCCCCGACTGGGGCGATACGCAGTATTTT	CASSPDWGDTQYF
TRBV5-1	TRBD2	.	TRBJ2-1	TGCGCCAGCAGCCACGGCGGGCCTAGCGGTATGAATGAGCAGTTCTTC	CASSHGGPSGMNEQFF
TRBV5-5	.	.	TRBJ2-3	TGTGCCAGCAGCTCTGGTACGGGTAAATCAGATACGCAGTATTTT	CASSSGTGKSDTQYF
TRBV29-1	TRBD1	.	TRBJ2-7	TGCAGCGTAGTAGACAGGGGAGACGAGCAGTACTTC	CSVVDRGDEQYF
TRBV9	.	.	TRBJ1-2	TGTGCCAGCAGCACCACAGGCGGCTACACCTTC	CASSTTGGYTF
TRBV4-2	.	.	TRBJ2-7	TGTGCCAGCAGCCAAGGGACTATCTACGAGCAGTACTTC	CASSQGTIYEQYF
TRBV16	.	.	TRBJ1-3	TGTGCCAGCAGCCCGGGTATCGACACCATATATTTT	CASSPGIDTIYF
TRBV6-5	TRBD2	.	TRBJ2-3	TGTGCCAGCAGTTACGGGACTAGCGGGGGTACTGATACGCAGTATTTT	CASSYGTSGGTDTQYF
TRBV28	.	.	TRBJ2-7	TGTGCCAGCAGTTTTGGGGCGGCCAACGAGCAGTACTTC	CASSFGAANEQYF